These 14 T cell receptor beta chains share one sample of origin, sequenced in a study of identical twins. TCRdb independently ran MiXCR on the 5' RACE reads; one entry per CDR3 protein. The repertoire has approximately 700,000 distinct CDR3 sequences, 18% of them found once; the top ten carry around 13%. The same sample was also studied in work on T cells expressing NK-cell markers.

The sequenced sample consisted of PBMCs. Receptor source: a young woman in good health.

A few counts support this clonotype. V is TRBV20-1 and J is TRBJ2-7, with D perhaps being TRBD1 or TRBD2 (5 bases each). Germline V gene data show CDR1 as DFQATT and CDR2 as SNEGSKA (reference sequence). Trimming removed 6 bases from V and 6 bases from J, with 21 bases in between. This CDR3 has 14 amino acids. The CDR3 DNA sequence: TGCAGTGCCCGCCGGGACCCTACCCGGGGCGAGCAGTACTTC. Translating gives CSARRDPTRGEQYF.

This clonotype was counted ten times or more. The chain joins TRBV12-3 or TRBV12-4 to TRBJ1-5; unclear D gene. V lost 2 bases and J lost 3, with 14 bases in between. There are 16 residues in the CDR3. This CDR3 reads CASSLSFARHNQPQHF. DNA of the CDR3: TGTGCCAGCAGTTTATCGTTCGCCAGACACAATCAGCCCCAGCATTTT.

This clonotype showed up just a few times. The CDR3 nucleotides read TGTGCCAGCAGAGGCGATGGGGACGAGCAGTACTTC. It translates to CASRGDGDEQYF. This chain uses TRBV9 with TRBJ2-7; no reliable D call. Trimming left V 5 bases short and J 5 bases short, with 11 bases between. The CDR3 length is 12 residues. Germline CDR1 SGDLS, CDR2 YYNGEE.

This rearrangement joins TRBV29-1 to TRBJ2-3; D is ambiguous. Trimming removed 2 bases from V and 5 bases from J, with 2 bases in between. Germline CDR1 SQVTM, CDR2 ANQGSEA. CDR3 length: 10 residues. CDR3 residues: CSVEKDTQYF. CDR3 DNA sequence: TGCAGCGTTGAAAAAGATACGCAGTATTTT.

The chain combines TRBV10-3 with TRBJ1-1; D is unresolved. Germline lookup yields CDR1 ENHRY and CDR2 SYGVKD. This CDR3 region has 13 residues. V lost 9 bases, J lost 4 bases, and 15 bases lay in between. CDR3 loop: CAMKTGSATEAFF. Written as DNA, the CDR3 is TGTGCCATGAAAACTGGCTCCGCCACTGAAGCTTTCTTT.

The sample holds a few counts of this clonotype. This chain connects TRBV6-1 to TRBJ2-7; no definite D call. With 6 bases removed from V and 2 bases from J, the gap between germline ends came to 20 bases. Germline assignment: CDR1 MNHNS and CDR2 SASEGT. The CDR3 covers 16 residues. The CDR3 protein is CASSRGRGGRTYEQYF. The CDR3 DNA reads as TGTGCCAGCAGCCGTGGCCGTGGTGGCAGAACCTACGAGCAGTACTTC.

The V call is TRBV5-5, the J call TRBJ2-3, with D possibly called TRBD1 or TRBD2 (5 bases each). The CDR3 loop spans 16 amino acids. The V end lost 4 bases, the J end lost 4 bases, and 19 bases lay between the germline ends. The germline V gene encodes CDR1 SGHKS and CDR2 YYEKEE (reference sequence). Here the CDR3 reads CASSRGPSNPPDTQYF. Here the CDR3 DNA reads TGTGCCAGCAGCCGGGGACCCTCAAACCCCCCAGATACGCAGTATTTT.

The CDR3 nucleotides read TGTGCCAGCAGCTTAGGGGGAGCAGGCGGGAATTCACCCCTCCACTTT. It yields the protein CASSLGGAGGNSPLHF. The J gene is TRBJ1-6, the V gene TRBV7-9, with D unresolved. Germline CDR1 reads SEHNR; CDR2 reads FQNEAQ (reference sequence). The CDR3 has 16 amino acids. Between the trimmed V and J ends, which lost 1 base and 7 bases, there was a span of 14 bases. Complete variable domain (other parts from reference TRBV7-9 and TRBJ1-6): DTGVSQNPRHKITKRGQNVTFRCDPISEHNRLYWYRQTLGQGPEFLTYFQNEAQLEKSRLLSDRFSAERPKGSFSTLEIQRTEQGDSAMYLCASSLGGAGGNSPLHFGNGTRLTVT.

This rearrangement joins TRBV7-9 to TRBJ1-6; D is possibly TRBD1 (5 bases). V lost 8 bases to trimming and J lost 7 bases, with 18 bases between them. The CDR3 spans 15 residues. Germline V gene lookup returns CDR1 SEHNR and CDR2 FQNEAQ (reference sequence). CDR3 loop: CASGTGTKDNSPLHF. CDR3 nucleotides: TGTGCCAGCGGGACCGGGACTAAAGACAATTCACCCCTCCACTTT.

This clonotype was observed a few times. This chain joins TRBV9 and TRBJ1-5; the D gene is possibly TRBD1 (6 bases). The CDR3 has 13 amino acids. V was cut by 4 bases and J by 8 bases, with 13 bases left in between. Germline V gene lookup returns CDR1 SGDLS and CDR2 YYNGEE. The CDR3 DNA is TGTGCCAGCAGCACAGTCCCAGGGGAGCCCCAGCATTTT. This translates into CASSTVPGEPQHF.

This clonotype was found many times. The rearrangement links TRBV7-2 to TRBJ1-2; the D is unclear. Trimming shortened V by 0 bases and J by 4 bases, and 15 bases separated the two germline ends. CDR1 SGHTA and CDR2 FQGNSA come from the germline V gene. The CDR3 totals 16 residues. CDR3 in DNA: TGTGCCAGCAGCTTAGCCTCGGGGAAGCGTACCTATGGCTACACCTTC. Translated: CASSLASGKRTYGYTF.

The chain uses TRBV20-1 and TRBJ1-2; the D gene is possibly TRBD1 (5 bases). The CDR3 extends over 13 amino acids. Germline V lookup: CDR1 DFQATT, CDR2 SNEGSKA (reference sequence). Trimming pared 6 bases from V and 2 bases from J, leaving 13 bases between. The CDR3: CSARDGGNYGYTF. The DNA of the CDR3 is TGCAGTGCCAGGGACGGGGGAAACTATGGCTACACCTTC.

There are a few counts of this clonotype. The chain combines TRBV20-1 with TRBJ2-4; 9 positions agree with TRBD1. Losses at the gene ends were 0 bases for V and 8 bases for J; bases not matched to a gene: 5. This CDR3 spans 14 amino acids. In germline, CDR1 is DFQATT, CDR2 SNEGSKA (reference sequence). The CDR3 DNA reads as TGCAGTGCTAGAGAGGGGACAGGGACTGACATTCAGTACTTC. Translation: CSAREGTGTDIQYF.

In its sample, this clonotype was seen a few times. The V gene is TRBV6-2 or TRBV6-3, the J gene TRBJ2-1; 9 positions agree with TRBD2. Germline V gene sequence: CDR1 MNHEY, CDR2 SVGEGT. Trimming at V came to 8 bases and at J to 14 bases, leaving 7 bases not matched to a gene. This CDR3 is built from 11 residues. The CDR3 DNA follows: TGTGCCAGCTGGGCGGGAGGGCCTGAGTTCTTC. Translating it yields CASWAGGPEFF.